The next 13 T cell receptor beta chains were all read from a single sample in a study of early T cells in non-severe SARS-CoV-2 infection. Using its own MiXCR run on the 5' RACE reads, TCRdb lists one record per CDR3 protein. Here the sample spans tens of thousands of distinct CDR3 sequences, about 6% being singletons. The material sequenced was whole blood. These receptors originate from an adult who was a healthcare worker with PCR-confirmed SARS-CoV-2 infection or an uninfected control (not recorded which).

The rearrangement links TRBV6-6 to TRBJ2-5; maybe TRBD1 (5 bases). This CDR3 comprises 14 residues. Germline-derived CDR1 and CDR2 are MNHNY and SVGAGI (reference sequence). V shed 5 bases and J shed 2 bases, with 12 bases lying between them. CDR3: CASSHLGEQETQYF. The CDR3 region has the DNA TGTGCCAGCAGTCACCTAGGGGAACAAGAGACCCAGTACTTC.

Worth noting for this clonotype: A much larger clonotype is one base distant, so this may be a read error. J is TRBJ1-2 and V is TRBV14, with 8 positions matching TRBD1. Germline assignment: CDR1 SGHDN and CDR2 FVKESK. CDR3 length: 14 amino acids. CDR3 sequence: CVSSRDRGYHGYTF. The CDR3 nucleotides read TGTGTCAGCAGCCGTGACAGGGGATACCATGGCTACACCTTC.

In its sample, this clonotype was seen a few times. The chain carries TRBV6-1 and TRBJ2-7; D remains ambiguous. CDR1 and CDR2 from the germline V gene are MNHNS and SASEGT. The V gene lost 5 bases and the J gene lost 4 bases, with 12 bases spanning the gap. CDR3 length equals 13 residues. CDR3 DNA sequence: TGTGCCAGCAGTCACCCTGATAGATACGAGCAGTACTTC. Amino acids: CASSHPDRYEQYF.

This clonotype occurred a few times. The CDR3 protein is CASSLVAGNTGELFF. CDR3 nucleotides: TGTGCCAGCAGCTTAGTGGCAGGAAACACCGGGGAGCTGTTTTTT. This chain connects TRBV7-2 to TRBJ2-2; no definite D call. The germline V and J ends were trimmed by 1 base and 2 bases, with 8 bases remaining between them. Germline V gene sequence: CDR1 SGHTA, CDR2 FQGNSA. The CDR3 is 15 residues long.

The gene calls are TRBV7-2 and TRBJ2-7, with D possibly being TRBD1 (6 bases). Germline CDR1 and CDR2: SGHTA and FQGNSA. The V gene lost 0 bases and the J gene lost 3 bases, with 18 bases spanning the gap. The CDR3 covers 17 residues. CDR3 amino acids: CASSLAGAGQSFYEQYF. The CDR3 DNA follows: TGTGCCAGCAGCTTAGCCGGGGCCGGACAGTCATTCTACGAGCAGTACTTC.

This clonotype was counted a few times. This chain links TRBV12-3 or TRBV12-4 with TRBJ2-5, with D possibly matching TRBD2 (6 bases). Trimming took 6 bases from V and 0 from J, leaving 8 bases between them. The CDR3 consists of 13 residues. This chain's CDR3 is CASSTSYQETQYF. The CDR3 DNA sequence: TGTGCCAGCAGCACTAGCTACCAAGAGACCCAGTACTTC.

This clonotype was seen at least ten times. The V call is TRBV7-6, the J call TRBJ1-1; a weak D match, TRBD1 (5 bases). V was pared by 2 bases and J by 5 bases, with 9 bases between. Looked up from germline, CDR1 is SGHVS and CDR2 is FNYEAQ. This CDR3 is built from 13 residues. CDR3 amino acids: CASSLLRGTEAFF. In nucleotides, the CDR3 is TGTGCCAGCAGCTTATTAAGGGGAACTGAAGCTTTCTTT.

Many counts were recorded for this clonotype. This rearrangement joins TRBV3-1 to TRBJ2-7; 7 bases align to TRBD1. This CDR3 comprises 14 residues. With 3 bases clipped from V and 2 bases from J, the junction kept 4 bases outside the gene matches. Germline assignment: CDR1 LGHDT and CDR2 YNNKEL (reference sequence). This CDR3 is CASSQPGQPYEQYF. The CDR3 nucleotides are TGTGCCAGCAGCCAGCCGGGACAGCCCTACGAGCAGTACTTC.

Ten or more counts support this clonotype. This chain uses TRBV29-1 with TRBJ2-7; 14 nucleotides line up with TRBD2. There are 14 residues in the CDR3. The V and J ends lost 3 bases and 9 bases, in that order; junction bases with no gene match: 7. Germline V gene sequence: CDR1 SQVTM, CDR2 ANQGSEA. The CDR3: CSVDPGLAGAVQYF. The CDR3 coding sequence is TGCAGCGTTGACCCGGGACTAGCGGGAGCTGTGCAGTACTTC.

The chain joins TRBV12-3 or TRBV12-4 to TRBJ2-1, with a weak D call TRBD2 (7 bases). The CDR3 is 14 amino acids. Trimming left V 0 bases short and J 8 bases short, with 11 bases between. The CDR3 sequence: CASSLAGGPYEQFF. The CDR3 nucleotides read TGTGCCAGCAGTTTAGCGGGGGGGCCCTATGAGCAGTTCTTC.

This chain joins TRBV7-6 and TRBJ2-5; TRBD1 might be the D (6 bases). The CDR3 totals 14 residues. Germline values: CDR1 SGHVS, CDR2 FNYEAQ. V shed 3 bases and J shed 5 bases, with 13 bases lying between them. The CDR3 spells CASSFSGAGETQYF. The CDR3 DNA reads as TGTGCCAGCAGCTTTTCAGGGGCCGGGGAGACCCAGTACTTC.

The chain carries TRBV19 and TRBJ1-1; TRBD1 aligns across 11 bases. The germline CDR1 and CDR2 sequences are LNHDA and SQIVND (reference sequence). The CDR3 runs to 14 residues. V lost 9 bases and J lost 5; bases outside the gene matches: 8. The CDR3 DNA reads as TGTGCCAGCAAGGACAGGGGGCATGAGACTGAAGCTTTCTTT. Translation: CASKDRGHETEAFF.

This clonotype was recorded at least ten times. The chain combines TRBV6-4 with TRBJ2-1, with 8 bases that match TRBD2. Germline CDR1 is MRHNA and CDR2 is SNTAGT. The CDR3 sequence is 14 residues long. The ends lost 3 bases at V and 8 bases at J; junction bases unmatched: 6. DNA of the CDR3: TGTGCCAGCAGTGAGGTCGGGGGGGGAGATGAGCAGTTCTTC. Its protein is CASSEVGGGDEQFF.